This record covers a single TCR beta chain. Its antigen is unknown. The data originate from a study of T cell responses to AZD1222 COVID-19 vaccine. Whole-study findings and limits: Just 5 to 7 AZD1222 recipients were seropositive at baseline.

Data came from immunoSEQ multiplex PCR; TCRdb stores just in-frame clones and leaves some out. The data show over 90,000 clones, more than 70% seen once. The CDR3 consists of 14 residues. Trimming took off 5 bases at V and 7 bases at J, with 15 bases between the two ends. Looked up from germline, CDR1 is SGHTA and CDR2 is FQGNSA. This sample comprised peripheral blood, obtained on day 0 of AZD1222 vaccination. The clonotype was recovered from an adult in good health. The rearrangement links TRBV7-2 to TRBJ2-1; TRBD2 might be the D (6 bases). In nucleotides, the CDR3 is TGTGCCAGCAGCCCAGAAGGAGGGGCGAATGAGCAGTTCTTC. Residues: CASSPEGGANEQFF.